The rows below give T cell receptor beta chains drawn from one sample of a study of blood T cell repertoires in COVID-19. Sequencing was performed with immunoSEQ multiplex PCR; in TCRdb, only in-frame clones are kept and a portion is missing. Counted here are about 310,000 clones, approximately 87% occurring once; the ten biggest clones make up under 3.5%. Material for sequencing was peripheral blood. The receptors derive from a woman in her thirties with COVID-19, enrolled during active disease. Both conserved end residues are part of each CDR3. Fields, in order: D gene, clone size, J gene, V gene, CDR3 DNA, CDR3 protein. A D gene is named only where the DNA matches it firmly. Clone size is not always given. Where it is, it says once, few, many or a class for expanded clones.

.	.	TRBJ1-4	TRBV15	TGTGCCACCAGGCTCGGGACATCCCCGGAAAAACTGTTTTTT	CATRLGTSPEKLFF
TRBD1	.	TRBJ2-7	TRBV4-1	TGCGCCAGCAGCCAGGCCACCGGGACAGGGCCCGCCTACGAGCAGTACTTC	CASSQATGTGPAYEQYF
.	.	TRBJ2-7	TRBV18	TGTGCCAGCTCGGGCGGGTCCTACGAGCAGTACTTC	CASSGGSYEQYF
TRBD1	few	TRBJ1-6	TRBV6-5	TGTGCCAGCAGTTACTCCCGGGACAGGGATAATTCACCCCTCCACTTT	CASSYSRDRDNSPLHF
.	.	TRBJ1-3	TRBV10-1	TGCGCCAGCAGGGACAGCTCTGGAAACACCATATATTTT	CASRDSSGNTIYF
.	once	TRBJ2-3	TRBV20-1	TGCAGTGCTAGTATGGCTAGCACAGATACGCAGTATTTT	CSASMASTDTQYF
TRBD2	.	TRBJ2-2	TRBV11-2	TGTGCCAGCAGCTTGGGTACCGCGACTAGCGGACCGAGGGCCGGGGAGCTGTTTTTT	CASSLGTATSGPRAGELFF
.	once	TRBJ2-7	TRBV27	TGTGCCAGCAGTCCTCTAGAGGGATTTACCTACGAGCAGTACTTC	CASSPLEGFTYEQYF
.	.	TRBJ1-6	TRBV5-1	TGCGCCAGCAGCCGCACGACAGGTTCCACTGGTTCACCCCTCCACTTT	CASSRTTGSTGSPLHF
TRBD1	.	TRBJ1-5	TRBV11-2	TGTGCCAGCAGCTTGGGGACAGGCAATCAGCCCCAGCATTTT	CASSLGTGNQPQHF
TRBD1	once	TRBJ2-5	TRBV30	TGTGCCTGGAGTGTAACGCAGGGGGCCGGGGAGACCCAGTACTTC	CAWSVTQGAGETQYF
TRBD1	.	TRBJ1-1	TRBV27	TGTGCCAGCCAGTGGACAGGGAACACTGAAGCTTTCTTT	CASQWTGNTEAFF
.	.	TRBJ2-7	TRBV28	TGTGCCAGCAGTTCTCAGGGCAAGAATTCCTACGAGCAGTACTTC	CASSSQGKNSYEQYF
TRBD2	few	TRBJ2-2	TRBV7-2	TGTGCCAGCAGCTTAAGGGCTAGCGGGGGATATGGCACCGGGGAGCTGTTTTTT	CASSLRASGGYGTGELFF
TRBD1	.	TRBJ1-1	TRBV4-1	TGCGCCAGCAGCCAGGGACAGGGGTTGGGTCGTAATGAAGCTTTCTTT	CASSQGQGLGRNEAFF
TRBD1	.	TRBJ1-6	TRBV30	TGTGCCTGGAGGGGGGACAGGGGGCGTAAAAATTCACCCCTCCACTTT	CAWRGDRGRKNSPLHF
.	.	TRBJ2-2	TRBV14	TGTGCCAGCAGATACAGACCCCTGAACACCGGGGAGCTGTTTTTT	CASRYRPLNTGELFF
.	.	TRBJ2-2	TRBV10-3	TGTGCCATCAGTGAGCTGCGGGAGAACACCGGGGAGCTGTTTTTT	CAISELRENTGELFF
.	.	TRBJ2-3	TRBV7-3	TGTGCCAGCAGCCGGATGTCCGCGGGGCCAGATACGCAGTATTTT	CASSRMSAGPDTQYF
.	.	TRBJ1-6	TRBV5-6	TGTGCCAGCAGCTTGCGCCCGTCGGGGGGGAGACCCCTCCACTTT	CASSLRPSGGRPLHF
.	.	TRBJ2-1	TRBV7-9	TGTGCCAGCAGCTTCGGAGAATACAATGAGCAGTTCTTC	CASSFGEYNEQFF
.	.	TRBJ2-7	TRBV11-2	TGTGCCAGCAGCTCGATCCATGGGGCAGATACCTACGAGCAGTACTTC	CASSSIHGADTYEQYF
.	few	TRBJ1-2	TRBV11-2	TGTGCCAGCAGCTTTGGTACCGAACGAGTAAGCTATGGCTACACCTTC	CASSFGTERVSYGYTF
TRBD1	.	TRBJ1-5	TRBV6-5	TGTGCCAGCCGGACAGGGCCAGGGGGTCAGCCCCAGCATTTT	CASRTGPGGQPQHF
.	.	TRBJ1-5	TRBV30	TGTGCCTGGAGGGCAGGCGAAAATCAGCCCCAGCATTTT	CAWRAGENQPQHF
.	.	TRBJ1-1	TRBV6-4	TGTGCCAGCAGTGACCCCGGAGGGTTTAACACTGAAGCTTTCTTT	CASSDPGGFNTEAFF
.	.	TRBJ1-5	TRBV24-1	TGTGCCACCAGTGATTCGGGACAACATCAGCCCCAGCATTTT	CATSDSGQHQPQHF
TRBD2	.	TRBJ2-2	TRBV5-1	TGCGCCAGCAGCTGGGGGACTAGCGGGAGAACCGGGGAGCTGTTTTTT	CASSWGTSGRTGELFF
.	.	TRBJ1-5	TRBV19	TGTGCCAGTAGTATTAGGGGGAATCAGCCCCAGCATTTT	CASSIRGNQPQHF
.	.	TRBJ2-7	TRBV27	TGTGCCAGCAGTTTCGAGGGAACAGAGCAGTACTTC	CASSFEGTEQYF
.	.	TRBJ1-3	TRBV25-1	TGTGCCAGCAGTGACCATTCCTCTGGAAACACCATATATTTT	CASSDHSSGNTIYF
TRBD1	.	TRBJ2-3	TRBV10-3	TGTGCCATCAGTGATGAGACAGGGGGGGATACGCAGTATTTT	CAISDETGGDTQYF
TRBD2	once	TRBJ2-5	TRBV6-6	TGTGCCAGCAGGCGAGGACTAGCGGGGCCCCAAGAGACCCAGTACTTC	CASRRGLAGPQETQYF
TRBD1	.	TRBJ2-7	TRBV24-1	TGTGCCACCAGTGATGGGGACAGGTCCTACGAGCAGTACTTC	CATSDGDRSYEQYF
TRBD1	many	TRBJ1-4	TRBV12-3/TRBV12-4	TGTGCCAGCAGTTTCGGACAGGGAAAACTGTTTTTT	CASSFGQGKLFF
TRBD1	.	TRBJ1-1	TRBV5-1	TGCGCCAGCAGCTTGTCAACAGGGGGGACTGAAGCTTTCTTT	CASSLSTGGTEAFF
TRBD2	.	TRBJ2-1	TRBV10-1	TGCGCCACAGGACTAGCGGGAGCAACCGAGCAGTTCTTC	CATGLAGATEQFF
TRBD2	.	TRBJ2-5	TRBV6-1	TGTGCCAGCAGTGAAGATAGCAGGGAGGGTGGGACCCAGTACTTC	CASSEDSREGGTQYF
TRBD1	.	TRBJ1-6	TRBV28	TGTGCCAGCAGTTTACCCGGACAGGGTAATAATTCACCCCTCCACTTT	CASSLPGQGNNSPLHF
.	.	TRBJ2-1	TRBV6-5	TGTGCCAGCAGTTATAACAGCGGAGCAAATGAGCAGTTCTTC	CASSYNSGANEQFF
.	once	TRBJ1-1	TRBV6-5	TGTGCCAGCAGTTACTCGGGGCGATCCACTGAAGCTTTCTTT	CASSYSGRSTEAFF